The sequence of this T cell receptor beta chain was determined in a study of blood T cell repertoires in COVID-19. As for the study in general: Researchers got acute and convalescent COVID-19 samples from the United States, Italy and Spain. PBMCs, B-cell-depleted T cells, or T cells were the source of the cDNA or gDNA that made up the material.

In the original workflow: Estimates of nucleated cell counts were drawn from the amplification of reference gene primers. The assay was immunoSEQ multiplex PCR, and TCRdb's table has in-frame clones only and misses some. V, J and clone size derive from that table, while D and trimming were established from the DNA sequence. The top ten clones hold approximately 10% of a sample with approximately 84,000 clones, 75% to 90% of them seen once. The germline V gene encodes CDR1 MNHEY and CDR2 SVGAGI. The CDR3 consists of 15 residues. Trimming left V 6 bases short and J 4 bases short, with 18 bases between.

The specimen was peripheral blood. The chain recombines TRBV6-5 with TRBJ1-2; possibly TRBD1 for D (6 bases). The origin of this receptor is a human donor in a cohort sampled during active COVID-19. For the CDR3, the DNA is TGTGCCAGCAGGCCACCCAGGGGAGGGCCCTATGGCTACACCTTC. Amino acid sequence: CASRPPRGGPYGYTF.